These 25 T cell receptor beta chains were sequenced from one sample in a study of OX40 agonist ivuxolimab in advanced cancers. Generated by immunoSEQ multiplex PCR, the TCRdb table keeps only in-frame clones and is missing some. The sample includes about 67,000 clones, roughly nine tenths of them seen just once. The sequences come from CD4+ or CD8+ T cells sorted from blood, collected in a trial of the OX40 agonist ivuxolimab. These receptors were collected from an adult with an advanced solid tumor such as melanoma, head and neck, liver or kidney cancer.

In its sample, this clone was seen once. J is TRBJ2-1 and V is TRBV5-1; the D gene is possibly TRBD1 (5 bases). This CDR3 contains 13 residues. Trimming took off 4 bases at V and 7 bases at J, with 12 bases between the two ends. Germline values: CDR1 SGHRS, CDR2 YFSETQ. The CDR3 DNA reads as TGCGCCAGCAGCCCGACAGTGGGGAATGAGCAGTTCTTC. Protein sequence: CASSPTVGNEQFF.

CDR3 residues: CASSAGGDTQYF. In DNA form, the CDR3 reads TGTGCCAGCAGCGCGGGCGGGGATACGCAGTATTTT. This chain links TRBV7-2 with TRBJ2-3, with D perhaps TRBD2 (5 bases). Trimming removed 5 bases at V and 6 bases at J, with 9 bases between. The germline CDR1 and CDR2 sequences are SGHTA and FQGNSA. The CDR3 contains 12 residues.

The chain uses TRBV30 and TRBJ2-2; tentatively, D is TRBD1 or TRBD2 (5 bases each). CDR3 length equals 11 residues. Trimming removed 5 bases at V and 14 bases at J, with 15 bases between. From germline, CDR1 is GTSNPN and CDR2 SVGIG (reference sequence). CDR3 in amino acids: CAWPTGTSLFF. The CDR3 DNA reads TGTGCCTGGCCAACGGGGACCAGTCTGTTTTTT. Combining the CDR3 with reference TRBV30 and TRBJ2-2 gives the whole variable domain SQTIHQWPATLVQPVGSPLSLECTVEGTSNPNLYWYRQAAGRGLQLLFYSVGIGQISSEVPQNLSASRPQDRQFILSSKKLLLSDSGFYLCAWPTGTSLFFGEGSRLTVL.

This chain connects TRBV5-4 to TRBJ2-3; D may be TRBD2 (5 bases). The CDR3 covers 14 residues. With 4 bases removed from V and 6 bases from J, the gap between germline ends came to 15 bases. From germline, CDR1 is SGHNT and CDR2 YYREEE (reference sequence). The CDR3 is CASSREWVSDTQYF. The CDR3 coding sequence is TGTGCCAGCAGCCGGGAATGGGTATCGGATACGCAGTATTTT.

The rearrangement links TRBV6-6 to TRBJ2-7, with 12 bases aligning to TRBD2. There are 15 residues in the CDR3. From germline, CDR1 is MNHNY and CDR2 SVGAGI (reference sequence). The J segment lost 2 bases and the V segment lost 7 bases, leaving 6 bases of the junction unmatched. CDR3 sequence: CASTLLAGGTYEQYF. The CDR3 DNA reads TGTGCCAGCACCCTACTAGCGGGGGGAACCTACGAGCAGTACTTC.

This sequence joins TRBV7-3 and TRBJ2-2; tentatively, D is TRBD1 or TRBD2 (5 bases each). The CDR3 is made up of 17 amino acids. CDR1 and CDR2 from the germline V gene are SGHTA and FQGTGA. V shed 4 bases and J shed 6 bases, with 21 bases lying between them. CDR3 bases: TGTGCCAGCAGCTCAGGGACCCCCTGGGCGAATCCCGGGGAGCTGTTTTTT. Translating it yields CASSSGTPWANPGELFF.

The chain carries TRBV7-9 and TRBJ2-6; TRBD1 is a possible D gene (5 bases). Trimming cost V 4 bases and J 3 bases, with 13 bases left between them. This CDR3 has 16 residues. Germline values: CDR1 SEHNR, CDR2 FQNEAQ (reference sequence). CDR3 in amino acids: CASSSSRASGANVLTF. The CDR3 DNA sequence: TGTGCCAGCAGCTCGTCCAGGGCGAGTGGGGCCAACGTCCTGACTTTC. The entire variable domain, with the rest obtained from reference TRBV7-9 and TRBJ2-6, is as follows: DTGVSQNPRHKITKRGQNVTFRCDPISEHNRLYWYRQTLGQGPEFLTYFQNEAQLEKSRLLSDRFSAERPKGSFSTLEIQRTEQGDSAMYLCASSSSRASGANVLTFGAGSRLTVL.

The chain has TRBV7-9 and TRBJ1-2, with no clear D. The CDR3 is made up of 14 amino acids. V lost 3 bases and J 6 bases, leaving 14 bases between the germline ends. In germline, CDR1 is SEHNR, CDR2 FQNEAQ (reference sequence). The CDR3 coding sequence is TGTGCCAGCAGCTTCACCGGTGGAGGAGATGGCTACACCTTC. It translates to CASSFTGGGDGYTF.

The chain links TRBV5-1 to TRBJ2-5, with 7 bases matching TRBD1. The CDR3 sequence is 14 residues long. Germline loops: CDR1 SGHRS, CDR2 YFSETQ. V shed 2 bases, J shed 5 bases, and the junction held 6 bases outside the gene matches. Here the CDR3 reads CASSFPGGEETQYF. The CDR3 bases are TGCGCCAGCAGCTTCCCAGGGGGAGAGGAGACCCAGTACTTC.

CDR3 in amino acids: CASRPGQGIGELFF. The CDR3 region has the DNA TGTGCCAGCAGGCCGGGACAGGGAATCGGGGAGCTGTTTTTT. The rearrangement joins TRBV9 to TRBJ2-2; 9 bases are shared with TRBD1. J was trimmed by 7 bases and V by 5 bases; bases with no gene match: 6. Germline lookup yields CDR1 SGDLS and CDR2 YYNGEE. CDR3 length: 14 residues.

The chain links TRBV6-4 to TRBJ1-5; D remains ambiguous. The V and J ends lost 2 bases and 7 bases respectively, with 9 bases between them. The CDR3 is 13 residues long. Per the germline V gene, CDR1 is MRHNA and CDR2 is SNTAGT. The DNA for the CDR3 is TGTGCCAGCAGTGACGGGCTTGGGCAGCCCCAGCATTTT. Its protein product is CASSDGLGQPQHF.

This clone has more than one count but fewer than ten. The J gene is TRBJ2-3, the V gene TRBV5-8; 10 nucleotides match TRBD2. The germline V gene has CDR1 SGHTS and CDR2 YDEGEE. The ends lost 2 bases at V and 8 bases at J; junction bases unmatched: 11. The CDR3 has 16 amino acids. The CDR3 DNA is TGTGCCAGCAGCTTCGGTCTAGCGGGAGACTTTCGTACGCAGTATTTT. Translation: CASSFGLAGDFRTQYF.

The CDR3 loop reads CASSLDGSYGYTF. Written as DNA, the CDR3 is TGTGCCAGCAGCTTGGACGGATCTTATGGCTACACCTTC. J is TRBJ1-2 and V is TRBV11-3; D uncertain. The germline V gene encodes CDR1 SGHNT and CDR2 YENEEA. CDR3 size: 13 residues. Trimming cost V 3 bases and J 5 bases, with 10 bases left between them.

CDR3 nucleotides: TGTGCCAGCAGCTTAATCCCGGGACAGATTTACAATGAGCAGTTCTTC. Protein: CASSLIPGQIYNEQFF. This rearrangement joins TRBV7-9 to TRBJ2-1, with TRBD1 matching 7 bases. Trimming removed 2 bases from V and 4 bases from J; junction bases left unmatched: 8. The CDR3 consists of 16 residues. The germline gives CDR1 SEHNR, CDR2 FQNEAQ (reference sequence). Combining the CDR3 with reference TRBV7-9 and TRBJ2-1 gives the whole variable domain DTGVSQNPRHKITKRGQNVTFRCDPISEHNRLYWYRQTLGQGPEFLTYFQNEAQLEKSRLLSDRFSAERPKGSFSTLEIQRTEQGDSAMYLCASSLIPGQIYNEQFFGPGTRLTVL.

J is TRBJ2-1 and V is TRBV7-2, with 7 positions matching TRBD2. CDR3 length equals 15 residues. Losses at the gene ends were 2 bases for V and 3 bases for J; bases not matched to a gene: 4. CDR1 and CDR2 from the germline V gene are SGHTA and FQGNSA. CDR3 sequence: CASSLTGGRYNEQFF. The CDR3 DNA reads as TGTGCCAGCAGCTTAACGGGAGGCCGCTACAATGAGCAGTTCTTC.

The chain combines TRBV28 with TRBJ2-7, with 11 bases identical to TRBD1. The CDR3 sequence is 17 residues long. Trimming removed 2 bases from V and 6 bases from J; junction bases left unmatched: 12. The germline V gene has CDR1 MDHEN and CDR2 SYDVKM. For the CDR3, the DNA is TGTGCCAGCAGTTTAATTGGTGAGGGACAGGGGGGACCCGAGCAGTACTTC. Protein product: CASSLIGEGQGGPEQYF.

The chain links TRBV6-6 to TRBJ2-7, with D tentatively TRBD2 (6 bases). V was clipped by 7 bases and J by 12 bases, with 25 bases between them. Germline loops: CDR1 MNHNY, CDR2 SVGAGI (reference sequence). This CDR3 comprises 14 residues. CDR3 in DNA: TGTGCCAGCAAGCAGTTAATAGGCGGGACGGCAGGGTACTTC. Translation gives CASKQLIGGTAGYF.

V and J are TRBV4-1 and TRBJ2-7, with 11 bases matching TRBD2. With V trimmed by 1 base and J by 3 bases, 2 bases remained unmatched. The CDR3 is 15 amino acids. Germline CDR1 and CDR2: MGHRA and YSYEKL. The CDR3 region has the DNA TGCGCCAGCAGCCAAGTTGGGACTAGCGGCTACGAGCAGTACTTC. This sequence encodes CASSQVGTSGYEQYF.

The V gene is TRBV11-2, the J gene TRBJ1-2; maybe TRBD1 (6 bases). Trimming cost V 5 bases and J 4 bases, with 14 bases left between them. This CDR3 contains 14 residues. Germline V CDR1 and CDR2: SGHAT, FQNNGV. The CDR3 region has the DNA TGTGCCAGCAGCCTAGGACAGAAACGCTATGGCTACACCTTC. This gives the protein CASSLGQKRYGYTF.

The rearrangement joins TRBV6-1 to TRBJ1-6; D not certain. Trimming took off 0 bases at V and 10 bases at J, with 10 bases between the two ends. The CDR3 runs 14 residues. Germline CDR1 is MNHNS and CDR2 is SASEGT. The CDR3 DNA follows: TGTGCCAGCAGTGAAGCCGGGGTAGACTCACCCCTCCACTTT. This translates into CASSEAGVDSPLHF.

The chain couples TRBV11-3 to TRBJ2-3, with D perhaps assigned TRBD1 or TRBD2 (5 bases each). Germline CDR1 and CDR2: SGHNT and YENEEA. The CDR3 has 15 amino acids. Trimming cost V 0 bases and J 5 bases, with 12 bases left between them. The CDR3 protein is CASSLDGASGDTQYF. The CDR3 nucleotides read TGTGCCAGCAGCTTAGACGGGGCCTCGGGAGATACGCAGTATTTT.

CDR3 coding DNA: TGCGCCAGCAGCCAGAATAGCGGGGGGACGCCCACAGATACGCAGTATTTT. This gives the protein CASSQNSGGTPTDTQYF. V usage is TRBV4-3 and J usage is TRBJ2-3; 10 bases agree with TRBD2. The CDR3 is made up of 17 amino acids. Germline CDR1 is LGHNA and CDR2 is YSLEER. After removal of 3 bases from V and 2 bases from J, the junction contained 8 bases not matched to a gene.

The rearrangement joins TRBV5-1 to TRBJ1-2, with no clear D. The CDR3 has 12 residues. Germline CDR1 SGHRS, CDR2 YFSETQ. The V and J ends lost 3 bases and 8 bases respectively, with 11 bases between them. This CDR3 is CASSYHKGGYTF. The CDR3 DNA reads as TGCGCCAGCAGCTATCATAAGGGAGGCTACACCTTC.

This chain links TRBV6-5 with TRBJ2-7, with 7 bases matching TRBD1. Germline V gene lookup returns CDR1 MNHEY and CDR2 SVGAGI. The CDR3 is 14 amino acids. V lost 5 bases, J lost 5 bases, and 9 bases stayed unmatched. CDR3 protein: CASSPQGERNEQYF. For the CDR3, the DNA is TGTGCCAGCAGTCCCCAGGGGGAGAGGAACGAGCAGTACTTC.

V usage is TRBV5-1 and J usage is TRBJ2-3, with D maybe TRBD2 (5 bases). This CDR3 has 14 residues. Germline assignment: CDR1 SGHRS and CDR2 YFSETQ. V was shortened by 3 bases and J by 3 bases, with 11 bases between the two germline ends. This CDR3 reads CASSYHSGTDTQYF. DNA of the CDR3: TGCGCCAGCAGCTATCACTCGGGGACAGATACGCAGTATTTT.